The rows below give T cell receptor beta chains drawn from one sample of a study of blood T cell repertoires in COVID-19. Assay used: immunoSEQ multiplex PCR; TCRdb lists only in-frame clones, some missing. The top ten hold approximately 11% of the sample, which has some 190,000 clones, 70% to 90% seen once. Input material: peripheral blood. The receptors were gathered from a human donor with active or convalescent COVID-19. The donor label of this sample is uncertain. Each CDR3 is given with its conserved first and last residue. The order of the fields is clone size, V gene, J gene, D gene, CDR3 DNA, CDR3 protein. D genes are given only for firm matches. Part of the rows lack a size; the others show once, few, many or a class for expanded clones.

size: once
V: TRBV6-2/TRBV6-3
J: TRBJ2-3
D: TRBD1
DNA: TGTGCCAGCAGTGGCCTACAGGGGTATACGCAGTATTTT
CDR3: CASSGLQGYTQYF

size: few
V: TRBV6-5
J: TRBJ1-2
D: .
DNA: TGTGCCAGCAGTTACTCGCCCGGGGTGGATGGCTACACCTTC
CDR3: CASSYSPGVDGYTF

size: .
V: TRBV5-1
J: TRBJ2-5
D: TRBD2
DNA: TGCGCCAGCAGCCCCCTCGGACTAGCGGGAAGGGAGACCCAGTACTTC
CDR3: CASSPLGLAGRETQYF

size: .
V: TRBV18
J: TRBJ1-1
D: .
DNA: TGTGCCAGCTCGCCGAAGCTCATGAACACTGAAGCTTTCTTT
CDR3: CASSPKLMNTEAFF

size: .
V: TRBV6-1
J: TRBJ1-3
D: TRBD1
DNA: TGTGCCAGCAGTGAAGGGACGGGACAGACTGGAAACACCATATATTTT
CDR3: CASSEGTGQTGNTIYF

size: .
V: TRBV11-3
J: TRBJ1-6
D: TRBD1
DNA: TGTGCCAGCAGCAATACAGGGGTCGGGTCACCCCTCCACTTT
CDR3: CASSNTGVGSPLHF

size: .
V: TRBV12-3/TRBV12-4
J: TRBJ1-2
D: .
DNA: TGTGCCAGCAGTCCCGACAGAGATAATGGCTACACCTTC
CDR3: CASSPDRDNGYTF

size: .
V: TRBV15
J: TRBJ2-5
D: .
DNA: TGTGCCACCAGAGAAGTCAGCGGAGAGACCCAGTACTTC
CDR3: CATREVSGETQYF

size: once
V: TRBV10-3
J: TRBJ1-2
D: .
DNA: TGTGCCATCAGCAAGACGGAGCTATCGACTGGCTACACCTTC
CDR3: CAISKTELSTGYTF

size: .
V: TRBV19
J: TRBJ1-6
D: .
DNA: TGTGCCAGTAGTCCATCGACAGCACCCCTCCACTTT
CDR3: CASSPSTAPLHF

size: .
V: TRBV11-2
J: TRBJ1-2
D: .
DNA: TGTGCCAGCAGCTTAGACAGGGGAGGCTACACCTTC
CDR3: CASSLDRGGYTF

size: once
V: TRBV15
J: TRBJ2-5
D: .
DNA: TGTGCCACCAGCAGAGATCAGATGGCAGGGTGGGAGACCCAGTACTTC
CDR3: CATSRDQMAGWETQYF

size: .
V: TRBV7-9
J: TRBJ2-7
D: TRBD1
DNA: TGTGCCAGCAGCCCGGAGACAGGGGGCCACGAGCAGTACTTC
CDR3: CASSPETGGHEQYF

size: .
V: TRBV6-5
J: TRBJ1-3
D: .
DNA: TGTGCCAGCAACTCCAGGGGCTCTGGAAACACCATATATTTT
CDR3: CASNSRGSGNTIYF

size: .
V: TRBV29-1
J: TRBJ2-7
D: TRBD2
DNA: TGCAGCGTCGCATCGGGGCTAGCGGGAGGCGAGCAGTACTTC
CDR3: CSVASGLAGGEQYF

size: .
V: TRBV5-4
J: TRBJ1-6
D: TRBD1
DNA: TGTGCCAGCAGCTCATCAGGGGGAACGTCCTATAATTCACCCCTCCACTTT
CDR3: CASSSSGGTSYNSPLHF

size: .
V: TRBV4-1
J: TRBJ2-5
D: .
DNA: TGCGCCAGCAGCCTTGCCCAGGGGCAACAAGAGACCCAGTACTTC
CDR3: CASSLAQGQQETQYF

size: .
V: TRBV6-5
J: TRBJ1-2
D: TRBD1
DNA: TGTGCCAGCAGCTTCACAGGGGGCGCCGATGGCTACACCTTC
CDR3: CASSFTGGADGYTF

size: once
V: TRBV7-2
J: TRBJ2-3
D: TRBD2
DNA: TGTGCCAGCAGCACTTTCGCGGGGGGGGAATACACAGATACGCAGTATTTT
CDR3: CASSTFAGGEYTDTQYF

size: .
V: TRBV3-1/TRBV3-2
J: TRBJ2-5
D: .
DNA: TGTGCCAGCAGCCAAGTGTCGGGAACCCAGTACTTC
CDR3: CASSQVSGTQYF

size: .
V: TRBV27
J: TRBJ2-2
D: TRBD1
DNA: TGTGCCAGCCGCAGGGGGAGAGTCGGGGAGCTGTTTTTT
CDR3: CASRRGRVGELFF

size: .
V: TRBV5-1
J: TRBJ2-7
D: .
DNA: TGCGCCAGCAGCTTGCTCCGGGAGAAGTACGAGCAGTACTTC
CDR3: CASSLLREKYEQYF

size: once
V: TRBV7-9
J: TRBJ2-7
D: .
DNA: TGTGCCAGCAGCTTATTTAGTTTGAGAGGGCAGTACTTC
CDR3: CASSLFSLRGQYF

size: .
V: TRBV19
J: TRBJ1-1
D: .
DNA: TGTGCCAGCGGACATACACCCCAAATGAACACTGAAGCTTTCTTT
CDR3: CASGHTPQMNTEAFF

size: .
V: TRBV2
J: TRBJ1-2
D: .
DNA: TGTGCCAGCAGCCGGACGGGAGATGGCTACACCTTC
CDR3: CASSRTGDGYTF

size: .
V: TRBV24-1
J: TRBJ2-7
D: TRBD1
DNA: TGTGCCACCAGTGACCCCGGGACAGGGGTCAACGAGCAGTACTTC
CDR3: CATSDPGTGVNEQYF

size: .
V: TRBV5-4
J: TRBJ2-1
D: .
DNA: TGTGCCAGCAGCTTACGGCGGGGGCAGGACAATGAGCAGTTCTTC
CDR3: CASSLRRGQDNEQFF

size: .
V: TRBV15
J: TRBJ2-3
D: TRBD1
DNA: TGTGCCACCAGCAGACCCCCCTGGGGACAGAGCACAGATACGCAGTATTTT
CDR3: CATSRPPWGQSTDTQYF

size: .
V: TRBV27
J: TRBJ1-5
D: .
DNA: TGTGCCAGCAGTCCCCGGGGGGACGGCCTAGGGCAGCCCCAGCATTTT
CDR3: CASSPRGDGLGQPQHF

size: .
V: TRBV7-6
J: TRBJ1-2
D: .
DNA: TGTGCCAGCAGCTTAGAGGCGGGGGCCAGCTATGGCTACACCTTC
CDR3: CASSLEAGASYGYTF

size: .
V: TRBV2
J: TRBJ2-7
D: .
DNA: TGTGCCAGCAGTTCGCGAGGAGGGAACTACGAGCAGTACTTC
CDR3: CASSSRGGNYEQYF

size: once
V: TRBV5-1
J: TRBJ2-1
D: .
DNA: TGCGCCAGCAGCTGGGTGTCGGAGGAGCAGTTCTTC
CDR3: CASSWVSEEQFF

size: .
V: TRBV25-1
J: TRBJ1-6
D: .
DNA: TGTGCCAGCAGTGAAGTGACAGCCCATAATTCACCCCTCCACTTT
CDR3: CASSEVTAHNSPLHF

size: .
V: TRBV5-1
J: TRBJ2-7
D: TRBD2
DNA: TGCGCCAGCAGCCTCCCGGGGCTAGCGGGAGGGTTTTTAGACGAGCAGTACTTC
CDR3: CASSLPGLAGGFLDEQYF

size: once
V: TRBV7-9
J: TRBJ2-7
D: TRBD1
DNA: TGTGCCAGCAGCACGGACAGGCACGGGCAGTACTTC
CDR3: CASSTDRHGQYF

size: .
V: TRBV3-1/TRBV3-2
J: TRBJ2-3
D: .
DNA: TGTGCCAGCAGCCCTCTCCTAGGGACTAGCACAGATACGCAGTATTTT
CDR3: CASSPLLGTSTDTQYF

size: .
V: TRBV12-3/TRBV12-4
J: TRBJ2-7
D: .
DNA: TGTGCCAGCAGTTTCCGAGAAGCCTACGAGCAGTACTTC
CDR3: CASSFREAYEQYF

size: .
V: TRBV28
J: TRBJ1-5
D: TRBD1
DNA: TGTGCCAGCAGGTCCACAGGGGAACAGCCCCAGCATTTT
CDR3: CASRSTGEQPQHF

size: .
V: TRBV14
J: TRBJ2-5
D: TRBD2
DNA: TGTGCCAGCAGCCAAGCGGGACTGCCGGGACTAGCGGGAGTGGGCCTGCAAGAGACCCAGTACTTC
CDR3: CASSQAGLPGLAGVGLQETQYF

size: .
V: TRBV5-5
J: TRBJ1-3
D: .
DNA: TGTGCCAGCAGTTTCTACAGCTCTGGAAACACCATATATTTT
CDR3: CASSFYSSGNTIYF

size: .
V: TRBV18
J: TRBJ2-7
D: .
DNA: TGTGCCAGCGCCAGGAACGGTTACGAGCAGTACTTC
CDR3: CASARNGYEQYF

size: .
V: TRBV6-1
J: TRBJ2-7
D: .
DNA: TGTGCCAGCAGTGAGGGCAGTTCCTACGAGCAGTACTTC
CDR3: CASSEGSSYEQYF

size: .
V: TRBV14
J: TRBJ2-1
D: .
DNA: TGTGCCAGCAGCGAATCTTCGCCTTTTAGATACAATGAGCAGTTCTTC
CDR3: CASSESSPFRYNEQFF

size: .
V: TRBV5-6
J: TRBJ1-1
D: .
DNA: TGTGCCAGCAGCTCATACAGCACTGAAGCTTTCTTT
CDR3: CASSSYSTEAFF